This is a list of T cell receptor beta chains from one sample in a study of OX40 agonist ivuxolimab in advanced cancers. Assay used: immunoSEQ multiplex PCR; TCRdb lists only in-frame clones, some missing. This repertoire shows approximately 35,000 clones, about 81% found once; its top ten account for about 20%. Sequences were derived from CD4+ or CD8+ T cells sorted from blood, sampled in a trial of the OX40 agonist ivuxolimab. The receptors come from an adult with an advanced solid tumor such as melanoma, head and neck, liver or kidney cancer. Both conserved end residues are part of each CDR3. Each record gives: V gene, J gene, D gene, clone size, CDR3 DNA, CDR3 protein. A D gene is named only where the DNA matches it firmly. Clone size is given for some rows only: seen once, a few or many times, or a class if the clone is expanded.

V: TRBV27; J: TRBJ2-7; D: TRBD1; size: few; DNA: TGTGCCAGCAGAAACTCCGGGACAGGGGCCTACGAGCAGTACTTC; CDR3: CASRNSGTGAYEQYF
V: TRBV7-9; J: TRBJ1-2; D: NA; size: few; DNA: TGTGCCAGCAGCTCCGGACAGACGTATGGCTACACCTTC; CDR3: CASSSGQTYGYTF
V: TRBV6-6; J: TRBJ2-7; D: TRBD1; size: once; DNA: TGTGCCAGCAGGGACGGGACAGCTTCCTACGAGCAGTACTTC; CDR3: CASRDGTASYEQYF
V: TRBV6-5; J: TRBJ2-3; D: NA; size: few; DNA: TGTGCCAGCTCGGAGACCGGCCCAGATACGCAGTATTTT; CDR3: CASSETGPDTQYF
V: TRBV19; J: TRBJ2-1; D: NA; size: once; DNA: TGTGCCAGTAGTATGGAGGGACAGCCGAGGGGCAATGAGCAGTTCTTC; CDR3: CASSMEGQPRGNEQFF
V: TRBV30; J: TRBJ2-5; D: TRBD1; size: NA; DNA: TGTGCCTGGAGTATCGGGACAGTACAAGAGACCCAGTACTTC; CDR3: CAWSIGTVQETQYF
V: TRBV4-1; J: TRBJ1-2; D: NA; size: NA; DNA: TGCGCCAGCAGCCAAGATCAAATAAACTATGGCTACACCTTC; CDR3: CASSQDQINYGYTF
V: TRBV13; J: TRBJ2-5; D: TRBD1; size: NA; DNA: TGTGCCAGCAGCACCCGACAGGGGGGCATAACCCAGTACTTC; CDR3: CASSTRQGGITQYF
V: TRBV28; J: TRBJ2-4; D: NA; size: NA; DNA: TGTGCCAGCAGTTTAGCAGGGAGTCGTGACATTCAGTACTTC; CDR3: CASSLAGSRDIQYF
V: TRBV7-2; J: TRBJ2-3; D: NA; size: NA; DNA: TGTGCCAGCACCCGGGGAGGGGGAATGACAGATACGCAGTATTTT; CDR3: CASTRGGGMTDTQYF
V: TRBV7-6; J: TRBJ2-7; D: NA; size: NA; DNA: TGTGCCAGCAGCCATACGGTCAGCTCCTTTTACGAGCAGTACTTC; CDR3: CASSHTVSSFYEQYF
V: TRBV5-8; J: TRBJ2-5; D: NA; size: NA; DNA: TGTGCCAGCAGCTTCGTAGCCCCTCTTGTTGGGACCCAGTACTTC; CDR3: CASSFVAPLVGTQYF
V: TRBV6-1; J: TRBJ1-4; D: NA; size: NA; DNA: TGTGCCAGCTCCGACGGGGGGTCGGGCGAAAAACTGTTTTTT; CDR3: CASSDGGSGEKLFF
V: TRBV6-1; J: TRBJ2-2; D: NA; size: NA; DNA: TGTGCCAGCAGTACGTGGACAGTAAACACCGGGGAGCTGTTTTTT; CDR3: CASSTWTVNTGELFF
V: TRBV6-1; J: TRBJ1-1; D: NA; size: NA; DNA: TGTGCCAGCAAGGATACGAACACTGAAGCTTTCTTT; CDR3: CASKDTNTEAFF
V: TRBV2; J: TRBJ2-1; D: NA; size: once; DNA: TGTGCCAGCCGGGACCGGTGGGATGAGCAGTTCTTC; CDR3: CASRDRWDEQFF
V: TRBV6-6; J: TRBJ2-4; D: TRBD2; size: few; DNA: TGTGCCAGCAGTGGGGAGGGGACCAAAAACATTCAGTACTTC; CDR3: CASSGEGTKNIQYF
V: TRBV6-5; J: TRBJ1-2; D: NA; size: NA; DNA: TGTGCCAGCAGCAACCCCGGGGGCGCCGGCTACACCTTC; CDR3: CASSNPGGAGYTF
V: TRBV7-9; J: TRBJ2-1; D: NA; size: NA; DNA: TGTGCCAGCAGTTCGGGACGGTCCAATGAGCAGTTCTTC; CDR3: CASSSGRSNEQFF
V: TRBV5-1; J: TRBJ1-2; D: NA; size: NA; DNA: TGCGCCAGCAGCTCCGACCCCGGGACGGCTTATGGCTACACCTTC; CDR3: CASSSDPGTAYGYTF
V: TRBV6-5; J: TRBJ2-7; D: TRBD1; size: NA; DNA: TGTGCCAGCAGTCCCCCCGGGACAGGGTTCGCCGAGCAGTACTTC; CDR3: CASSPPGTGFAEQYF
V: TRBV5-4; J: TRBJ1-5; D: NA; size: few; DNA: TGTGCCAGCGGTCTTCAGCCCCAGCATTTT; CDR3: CASGLQPQHF
V: TRBV10-3; J: TRBJ1-1; D: NA; size: NA; DNA: TGTGCCATCAGCTTGCAACAGAACACTGAAGCTTTCTTT; CDR3: CAISLQQNTEAFF
V: TRBV6-4; J: TRBJ2-5; D: NA; size: once; DNA: TGTGCCAGCAGAAGCCTCATGGACTTCCAAGAGACCCAGTACTTC; CDR3: CASRSLMDFQETQYF
V: TRBV6-4; J: TRBJ1-1; D: NA; size: few; DNA: TGTGCCAGCAGTTACCGGAACACTGAAGCTTTCTTT; CDR3: CASSYRNTEAFF
V: TRBV30; J: TRBJ1-2; D: TRBD1; size: large; DNA: TGTGCCTGGTGGGACAGGATCTATGGCTACACCTTC; CDR3: CAWWDRIYGYTF
V: TRBV6-4; J: TRBJ1-5; D: NA; size: NA; DNA: TGTGCCAGCAGTGACCGAGTTCAGCCCCAGCATTTT; CDR3: CASSDRVQPQHF
V: TRBV5-1; J: TRBJ2-7; D: NA; size: few; DNA: TGCGCCAGCAGCTTGGAACTAGTGGCCCGGGAGCAGTACTTC; CDR3: CASSLELVAREQYF
V: TRBV5-5; J: TRBJ2-1; D: NA; size: NA; DNA: TGTGCCAGCAGGGGGTGGGGACGAACATCCTACAATGAGCAGTTCTTC; CDR3: CASRGWGRTSYNEQFF
V: TRBV2; J: TRBJ2-4; D: TRBD2; size: NA; DNA: TGTGCCAGCAGTGAAGGGCTAGCGGGGGCAAAAAACATTCAGTACTTC; CDR3: CASSEGLAGAKNIQYF
V: TRBV6-6; J: TRBJ2-2; D: NA; size: NA; DNA: TGTGCCAGCAGTTCCGCGAACACCGGGGAGCTGTTTTTT; CDR3: CASSSANTGELFF
V: TRBV28; J: TRBJ2-2; D: TRBD1; size: NA; DNA: TGTGCCAGCAGTTTGGGCAGGGGGCTAAACACCGGGGAGCTGTTTTTT; CDR3: CASSLGRGLNTGELFF
V: TRBV7-2; J: TRBJ1-3; D: NA; size: NA; DNA: TGTGCCAGCACCCTAAGGGCAGGGGCTGGAAACACCATATATTTT; CDR3: CASTLRAGAGNTIYF
V: TRBV11-2; J: TRBJ1-3; D: NA; size: NA; DNA: TGTGCCAGCAGCTTACAGTGGGCCAGTAGCTCTGGAAACACCATATATTTT; CDR3: CASSLQWASSSGNTIYF
V: TRBV7-9; J: TRBJ2-3; D: NA; size: once; DNA: TGTGCCAGCAGCCCCCGGTATGGGTCCAAAAGCACAGATACGCAGTATTTT; CDR3: CASSPRYGSKSTDTQYF
V: TRBV7-6; J: TRBJ2-3; D: NA; size: NA; DNA: TGTGCCAGCAGCTTAGATGTGAACACAGATACGCAGTATTTT; CDR3: CASSLDVNTDTQYF
V: TRBV6-5; J: TRBJ1-6; D: NA; size: NA; DNA: TGTGCCAGCAGTTTCCGACAGGAATACTCACCCCTCCACTTT; CDR3: CASSFRQEYSPLHF
V: TRBV7-6; J: TRBJ1-6; D: NA; size: once; DNA: TGTGCCAGCAGATCAAATCCCTCCTATAATTCACCCCTCCACTTT; CDR3: CASRSNPSYNSPLHF
V: TRBV20-1; J: TRBJ2-7; D: NA; size: NA; DNA: TGCAGTGCTTTATTGGCCTACGAGCAGTACTTC; CDR3: CSALLAYEQYF
V: TRBV9; J: TRBJ2-1; D: TRBD2; size: NA; DNA: TGTGCCAGCAGCGCTGCTGGGGGACTAACGTTCAATGAGCAGTTCTTC; CDR3: CASSAAGGLTFNEQFF
V: TRBV7-3; J: TRBJ2-3; D: NA; size: NA; DNA: TGTGCCAGCAGCCGGGACTCTAGCACAGATACGCAGTATTTT; CDR3: CASSRDSSTDTQYF
V: TRBV27; J: TRBJ1-3; D: TRBD1; size: NA; DNA: TGTGCCAGCAGCGCGACGGACAGGGGGATAAACACCATATATTTT; CDR3: CASSATDRGINTIYF
V: TRBV9; J: TRBJ2-3; D: NA; size: NA; DNA: TGTGCCAGCAGCGCGGAACATAGCCCAGATACGCAGTATTTT; CDR3: CASSAEHSPDTQYF
V: TRBV18; J: TRBJ2-5; D: TRBD2; size: few; DNA: TGTGCCAGCTCACCTTTTAGCGGGGAGACCCAGTACTTC; CDR3: CASSPFSGETQYF
V: TRBV6-5; J: TRBJ2-7; D: NA; size: few; DNA: TGTGCCAGCAGGAGGGGGATCTCCTACGAGCAGTACTTC; CDR3: CASRRGISYEQYF
V: TRBV27; J: TRBJ2-1; D: TRBD1; size: NA; DNA: TGTGCCAGCAGTTATTTGACAGGGGGTTGGGGAAACAATGAGCAGTTCTTC; CDR3: CASSYLTGGWGNNEQFF
V: TRBV6-4; J: TRBJ1-5; D: NA; size: NA; DNA: TGTGCCAGCAGGCGGGACGGAAATCAGCCCCAGCATTTT; CDR3: CASRRDGNQPQHF
V: TRBV10-1; J: TRBJ2-2; D: NA; size: NA; DNA: TGCGCCAGCAGTGAGGATCCTAGGATCGGGGAGCTGTTTTTT; CDR3: CASSEDPRIGELFF
V: TRBV5-1; J: TRBJ2-2; D: NA; size: NA; DNA: TGCGCCAGCAGCGCCGACCCTACCGGGGAGCTGTTTTTT; CDR3: CASSADPTGELFF
V: TRBV6-5; J: TRBJ1-2; D: NA; size: NA; DNA: TGTGCCAGCACGGCAGGGGTAGGCTACACCTTC; CDR3: CASTAGVGYTF
V: TRBV11-3; J: TRBJ1-1; D: NA; size: NA; DNA: TGTGCCAGCAGCGCTAGCTTTGGGGTTGCTGAAGCTTTCTTT; CDR3: CASSASFGVAEAFF
V: TRBV28; J: TRBJ1-2; D: TRBD1; size: NA; DNA: TGTGCCAGCAGCCCTGACAGGGTCTATGGCTACACCTTC; CDR3: CASSPDRVYGYTF
V: TRBV5-1; J: TRBJ1-1; D: NA; size: few; DNA: TGCGCCAGCAGCGTCCTAGGGACGGGGAACACTGAAGCTTTCTTT; CDR3: CASSVLGTGNTEAFF
V: TRBV29-1; J: TRBJ2-5; D: TRBD2; size: NA; DNA: TGCAGCGTTAACCCAGGACTAGCGGGACGGGAGACCCAGTACTTC; CDR3: CSVNPGLAGRETQYF
V: TRBV7-3; J: TRBJ2-3; D: TRBD2; size: NA; DNA: TGTGCCAGCAAACTAGCGTTTAGCACAGATACGCAGTATTTT; CDR3: CASKLAFSTDTQYF
V: TRBV5-1; J: TRBJ2-2; D: TRBD2; size: few; DNA: TGCGCCAGCAGCTCGTTAGCGGGGGGGAACACCGGGGAGCTGTTTTTT; CDR3: CASSSLAGGNTGELFF
V: TRBV7-2; J: TRBJ2-5; D: TRBD2; size: NA; DNA: TGTGCCAGCAGCTTAGGGGGTAGCGGGGGCGCGGAGACCCAGTACTTC; CDR3: CASSLGGSGGAETQYF
V: TRBV7-3; J: TRBJ2-2; D: TRBD2; size: NA; DNA: TGTGCCAGCAGCTTTACTAGCGGGAACACCGGGGAGCTGTTTTTT; CDR3: CASSFTSGNTGELFF
V: TRBV5-1; J: TRBJ2-7; D: NA; size: NA; DNA: TGCGCCAGCAGCCTCGACCGCGGAGCGGGCTACGAGCAGTACTTC; CDR3: CASSLDRGAGYEQYF